The 10 T cell receptor beta chains in this list originate from one sample, sequenced in a study of patients and donors after allogeneic stem cell transplantation. One entry per CDR3 protein results from TCRdb running MiXCR on the RT-PCR reads. The data show about 160,000 distinct CDR3 sequences, with approximately 40% seen just once and 40% to 55% held by the top ten. Sequenced input: blood, either unsorted or a sorted T cell fraction (not recorded which). The receptors here all came from a human donor who was either an allogeneic HSCT recipient or a stem cell or donor lymphocyte infusion donor (not recorded which). It is not recorded whose cells these are; they may come from a transplant donor.

This clonotype was observed a few times. The rearrangement links TRBV5-1 to TRBJ1-1; 10 bases line up with TRBD1. Germline assignment: CDR1 SGHRS and CDR2 YFSETQ. J lost 0 bases, V lost 5 bases, and 16 bases had no gene match. The CDR3 extends over 19 amino acids. CDR3 nucleotide sequence: TGCGCCAGCAGAGGTGGGACAGGGGCCTTCCTTAAGCTGAACACTGAAGCTTTCTTT. Protein: CASRGGTGAFLKLNTEAFF.

This clonotype came up many times. This chain connects TRBV28 to TRBJ2-7; D remains ambiguous. Germline lookup yields CDR1 MDHEN and CDR2 SYDVKM. This CDR3 comprises 13 residues. V shed 2 bases and J shed 3 bases, with 8 bases lying between them. The CDR3 DNA sequence: TGTGCCAGCAGTTTAGGACGGTTCTACGAGCAGTACTTC. Translation gives CASSLGRFYEQYF.

V gene TRBV6-1 combines with J gene TRBJ1-5; D gene unclear. Per the germline V gene, CDR1 is MNHNS and CDR2 is SASEGT. Deletions cut 3 bases from V and 2 bases from J, with 8 bases between. The CDR3 length is 14 residues. CDR3 protein: CASSDVGGNQPQHF. DNA for the CDR3: TGTGCCAGCAGTGATGTGGGAGGCAATCAGCCCCAGCATTTT.

This clonotype has a handful of counts. The chain employs TRBV20-1 and TRBJ1-3; D remains ambiguous. The CDR3 has 14 residues. CDR1 is DFQATT, CDR2 SNEGSKA, per germline (reference sequence). The V end was cut by 4 bases, the J end by 0 bases, with 10 bases between. The CDR3 is CSATARGSGNTIYF. The DNA for the CDR3 is TGCAGTGCTACAGCCAGAGGCTCTGGAAACACCATATATTTT.

This rearrangement joins TRBV7-9 to TRBJ1-1; possibly TRBD1 for D (5 bases). V was shortened by 1 base and J by 1 base, with 16 bases between the two germline ends. Looked up from germline, CDR1 is SEHNR and CDR2 is FQNEAQ (reference sequence). CDR3 length equals 17 residues. The DNA of the CDR3 is TGTGCCAGCAGCTTAGGGCCGCCCAACACAGGGAACACTGAAGCTTTCTTT. This encodes CASSLGPPNTGNTEAFF. The full variable domain, completed using reference TRBV7-9 and TRBJ1-1, is DTGVSQNPRHKITKRGQNVTFRCDPISEHNRLYWYRQTLGQGPEFLTYFQNEAQLEKSRLLSDRFSAERPKGSFSTLEIQRTEQGDSAMYLCASSLGPPNTGNTEAFFGQGTRLTVV.

The rearrangement links TRBV12-3 or TRBV12-4 to TRBJ2-5; 10 nucleotides line up with TRBD2. The CDR3 length is 15 residues. Unmatched junction bases numbered 5, after V lost 4 bases and J lost 3 bases. CDR3 sequence (DNA): TGTGCCAGCAGTTCCCTAGCGGGGGCGAAAGAGACCCAGTACTTC. Protein sequence: CASSSLAGAKETQYF.

J is TRBJ1-6 and V is TRBV12-3 or TRBV12-4, with 7 bases lining up with TRBD1. The CDR3 sequence is 13 residues long. J was trimmed by 7 bases and V by 7 bases; bases with no gene match: 4. The CDR3, as DNA: TGTGCCAGCAAACAGGGGATCAATTCACCCCTCCACTTT. It specifies CASKQGINSPLHF.

This clonotype showed up many times. This rearrangement joins TRBV24-1 to TRBJ2-1; D may match TRBD1 or TRBD2 (5 bases each). Trimming shortened V by 6 bases and J by 13 bases, and 15 bases separated the two germline ends. Per the germline V gene, CDR1 is KGHDR and CDR2 is SFDVKD. This CDR3 region has 12 residues. DNA of the CDR3: TGTGCCACCAGTTTGGGGGATTCTAACCAGTTCTTC. Its translation is CATSLGDSNQFF.

The genes are TRBV7-2 and TRBJ2-3; D possibly corresponds to TRBD2 (5 bases). CDR1 SGHTA and CDR2 FQGNSA come from the germline V gene. V lost 7 bases and J 0 bases, leaving 17 bases between the germline ends. This CDR3 comprises 16 residues. CDR3 DNA sequence: TGTGCCAGCACGCCCTGGGTTGGGAGCAGCACAGATACGCAGTATTTT. This encodes CASTPWVGSSTDTQYF.

The gene calls are TRBV20-1 and TRBJ1-1; the D is unclear. The CDR3 is 13 amino acids. Germline CDR1 and CDR2: DFQATT and SNEGSKA (reference sequence). Between the trimmed V and J ends, which lost 3 bases and 8 bases, there was a span of 16 bases. CDR3 residues: CSASLRTNGEAFF. The CDR3 bases are TGCAGTGCTAGTCTACGGACGAACGGGGAAGCTTTCTTT.